The TCR beta chain described here comes from a study of T-cell memory formation after mild COVID-19 (dated by TCRdb to the early 2020s). For the study in its entirety: TCR sequence clusters from the two donors were largely donor specific. In two donors, T-cell clones that expanded and contracted after mild COVID-19 were tracked by sequencing TCRalpha and TCRbeta repertoires over time. The cohort was made up of two young adult volunteers, one female and one male, who were previously healthy.

Many counts were recorded for this clonotype. The antigen it recognizes is unknown. No qualities accompany the bases; no much larger clone lies one base away. Ficoll-Paque density gradient centrifugation was the method used to isolate PBMCs. Trimming costs V 2 bases and J 2 bases, and their ends lie 9 bases apart. CDR1 and CDR2, per the germline V gene, are SGHTA and FQGTGA. The CDR3 goes from the cysteine to the phenylalanine over 14 residues. Only CDR3 DNA remains: 42 bases, in frame from the first base. The study at large found these results: Clones that contracted from day 15 to 85 showed balanced CD4/CD8 phenotypes, whereas a second wave of clones that expanded from day 15 to 37 leaned towards CD4+. Contracting CD4+ clones were located mainly in the CM and EM memory subsets, whereas CD8+ clones were found to be enriched in EMRA. Some responding clones were detected in pre-infection memory, which suggested that pre-existing cross-reactive memory T cells had joined the SARS-CoV-2 response. The study included only two mild cases, and larger cohorts that include severe cases with pre-infection samples were judged to be necessary. SARS-CoV-2 specificity was not confirmed for the second-wave clones peaking on day 37.

The instrument given in TCRdb is Illumina NovaSeq 6000. TCRalpha and TCRbeta cDNA libraries were built by 5'RACE with constant-segment primers, adding sample barcodes and unique molecular identifiers. RNA was extracted from every sample with Trizol reagent. Amplification of the libraries took two PCR steps, and the second step added a second sample barcode plus Illumina TruSeq adapters. Sequencing of libraries was performed on an Illumina NovaSeq with 2 x 150 bp paired-end reads. Per the original workflow: With migec v1.2.7, reads were demultiplexed and then collapsed into UMI-guided consensus sequences. Using mixcr v2.1.11, UMI consensuses were aligned to TRA and TRB V and J templates and then assembled into clonotypes. A clonotype was counted as expanded or contracted only if both edgeR and NoisET called the change significant, with noise models trained on biological replicates. For edgeR calls, the thresholds were a false discovery rate-adjusted p below 0.01 and a log2 fold-change of 1. PCA with hierarchical clustering of max-normalized trajectories of the 1000 most abundant clonotypes was used as exploratory dynamics analysis. Separately sequenced CD4+ and CD8+ repertoires were used to assign a CD4 or CD8 phenotype to each responding clone. TCRdb passed the public sequencing reads through fastp at Q25 and MiXCR, retaining productive beta sequences. Entries are consolidated by CDR3 protein sequence, retaining the most common genes and DNA. The V and J calls reflect TCRdb's pipeline rather than the authors' work. This sample comprises 350,000 to 450,000 distinct CDR3 sequences, under 15% of them detected only once. Clones ranked in the top ten supply about 22% of the sample.

The sample consisted of PBMCs or a T cell subset sorted from them (not recorded which). The TCR was taken from a man between 18 and 35 years old who had mild COVID-19 (a few samples of this study predate the infection). The sample titles of this study are shuffled in the database, so cell type and time point are left out; the donor was told from shared clones. The rearranged chain carries TRBV7-3 and TRBJ2-5, and possibly TRBD2, on 6 matching bases. The nucleotides read TGTGCCAGCAGCTTAGGCGGGACTCAAGAGACCCAGTACTTC. It codes for CASSLGGTQETQYF.